The 14 T cell receptor beta chains presented below share a single source sample, sequenced in a study of beta chain features in type 1 diabetes. What was sequenced were expressed TCRB transcripts, since all of the isolated RNA had been reverse transcribed. The repertoire was sequenced with immunoSEQ multiplex PCR; TCRdb's copy has only in-frame clones and lacks some. This table holds approximately 400,000 clones, over 13% found once. Source material: naive CD4+ T cells from blood. The receptors were sampled from a woman aged 18-29 years in good health.

The chain uses TRBV28 and TRBJ2-5, with a tentative D call TRBD1 (5 bases). The germline V and J ends were trimmed by 4 bases and 5 bases, with 20 bases remaining between them. Germline CDR1 is MDHEN and CDR2 is SYDVKM. The CDR3 is 16 amino acids. The CDR3 DNA reads TGTGCCAGCAGTTCTCCCGGACATCCTCGGCGGGAGACCCAGTACTTC. It translates to CASSSPGHPRRETQYF.

The genes are TRBV27 and TRBJ2-5; 9 nucleotides line up with TRBD1. CDR1 is MNHEY and CDR2 is SMNVEV in the germline V gene (reference sequence). Unmatched junction bases numbered 8, after V lost 4 bases and J lost 5 bases. The CDR3 length is 15 residues. The CDR3 sequence: CASSSINRGRETQYF. The DNA of the CDR3 is TGTGCCAGCAGTTCCATTAACAGGGGGCGGGAGACCCAGTACTTC.

The genes are TRBV11-2 and TRBJ2-3; TRBD2 matches at 14 bases. V was pared by 8 bases and J by 3 bases, with 4 bases of the junction left unmatched. The CDR3 is 15 amino acids. Germline-derived CDR1 and CDR2 are SGHAT and FQNNGV. The CDR3 nucleotides are TGTGCCAGCGCGACTAGCGGGAGGGATACAGATACGCAGTATTTT. Translating gives CASATSGRDTDTQYF. Supplemented by reference TRBV11-2 and TRBJ2-3, the full variable domain reads EAGVAQSPRYKIIEKRQSVAFWCNPISGHATLYWYQQILGQGPKLLIQFQNNGVVDDSQLPKDRFSAERLKGVDSTLKIQPAKLEDSAVYLCASATSGRDTDTQYFGPGTRLTVL.

The rearrangement uses TRBV11-2 and TRBJ2-4, with D maybe TRBD1 (6 bases). The germline V and J ends were trimmed by 5 bases and 0 bases, with 11 bases remaining between them. Per germline, CDR1 SGHAT and CDR2 FQNNGV. The CDR3 consists of 15 residues. DNA of the CDR3: TGTGCCAGCAGCGCGGACAGACTAGCCAAAAACATTCAGTACTTC. Residues: CASSADRLAKNIQYF.

This clone was observed a few times. Other nucleotide sequences in the sample specify the same CDR3. V and J are TRBV18 and TRBJ2-1; the D gene is possibly TRBD2 (6 bases). The ends were cut back, 0 bases at V and 4 bases at J, with 13 bases in the middle. Germline values: CDR1 KGHSH, CDR2 LQKENI. This CDR3 has 16 residues. In DNA, the CDR3 is TGTGCCAGCTCACCACCAGGAGGGAGTTCTTACAATGAGCAGTTCTTC. Protein: CASSPPGGSSYNEQFF. Together with reference TRBV18 and TRBJ2-1, the CDR3 gives the full variable domain: NAGVMQNPRHLVRRRGQEARLRCSPMKGHSHVYWYRQLPEEGLKFMVYLQKENIIDESGMPKERFSAEFPKEGPSILRIQQVVRGDSAAYFCASSPPGGSSYNEQFFGPGTRLTVL.

CDR3 nucleotide sequence: TGTGCCAGCAGGGCTACAGGGGATCAGCCCCAGCATTTT. Translated: CASRATGDQPQHF. The V call is TRBV6-1, the J call TRBJ1-5; TRBD1 agrees at 7 bases. CDR3 length: 13 amino acids. The J segment lost 5 bases and the V segment lost 6 bases, leaving 4 bases of the junction unmatched. CDR1 is MNHNS, CDR2 SASEGT, per germline.

The V and J genes are TRBV5-4 and TRBJ2-1; 9 positions agree with TRBD2. Germline assignment: CDR1 SGHNT and CDR2 YYREEE (reference sequence). Trimming at V came to 0 bases and at J to 6 bases, leaving 10 bases not matched to a gene. The CDR3 loop spans 17 amino acids. In nucleotides, the CDR3 is TGTGCCAGCAGCTTGGCCAGGGGAGCGGGAGGCTTCAATGAGCAGTTCTTC. The encoded protein is CASSLARGAGGFNEQFF.

This chain joins TRBV6-6 and TRBJ2-5; D remains ambiguous. The CDR3 consists of 13 residues. Per the germline V gene, CDR1 is MNHNY and CDR2 is SVGAGI (reference sequence). The V gene lost 6 bases and the J gene lost 7 bases, with 15 bases spanning the gap. The CDR3 coding sequence is TGTGCCAGCAGGACGACTGATCTCCGGACCCAGTACTTC. This encodes CASRTTDLRTQYF.

The gene calls are TRBV30 and TRBJ1-2; D possibly corresponds to TRBD1 (6 bases). The CDR3 length is 14 residues. Trimming took off 5 bases at V and 4 bases at J, with 17 bases between the two ends. Per the germline V gene, CDR1 is GTSNPN and CDR2 is SVGIG (reference sequence). CDR3 DNA: TGTGCCTGGGGGGCGTGGGGGCAGAGCTATGGCTACACCTTC. Its translation is CAWGAWGQSYGYTF. Together with reference TRBV30 and TRBJ1-2, the CDR3 gives the full variable domain: SQTIHQWPATLVQPVGSPLSLECTVEGTSNPNLYWYRQAAGRGLQLLFYSVGIGQISSEVPQNLSASRPQDRQFILSSKKLLLSDSGFYLCAWGAWGQSYGYTFGSGTRLTVV.

This clone has more than one count but fewer than ten. CDR3 nucleotides: TGCAGTGCTAGCAAGAACACTGAAGCTTTCTTT. As protein: CSASKNTEAFF. The J gene is TRBJ1-1, the V gene TRBV20-1; D is uncertain. Per the germline V gene, CDR1 is DFQATT and CDR2 is SNEGSKA (reference sequence). The CDR3 runs 11 residues. Trimming took 3 bases from V and 1 from J, leaving 3 bases between them.

This clone was picked up a small number of times. This rearrangement joins TRBV14 to TRBJ1-3, with unresolved D. Germline V gene lookup returns CDR1 SGHDN and CDR2 FVKESK. V lost 4 bases and J lost 0, with 22 bases in between. This CDR3 has 19 residues. The CDR3 is CASSRSWGGVPFSGNTIYF. In DNA form, the CDR3 reads TGTGCCAGCAGCCGATCGTGGGGAGGAGTTCCCTTCTCTGGAAACACCATATATTTT.

This clone was observed a handful of times. The gene calls are TRBV30 and TRBJ1-1; 8 positions agree with TRBD1. The CDR3 extends over 12 amino acids. CDR1 GTSNPN and CDR2 SVGIG come from the germline V gene (reference sequence). After removal of 5 bases from V and 8 bases from J, the junction contained 7 bases not matched to a gene. CDR3 in DNA: TGTGCCTGGGACCCGGACAGGGCGGAAGCTTTCTTT. Amino acid sequence: CAWDPDRAEAFF.

This rearrangement joins TRBV30 to TRBJ2-7; tentative D call: TRBD1 (6 bases). The CDR3 contains 14 residues. Trimming cost V 3 bases and J 7 bases, with 19 bases left between them. The germline V gene encodes CDR1 GTSNPN and CDR2 SVGIG (reference sequence). CDR3 amino acids: CAWRWAGASREQYF. The CDR3 coding sequence is TGTGCCTGGAGATGGGCAGGGGCATCTCGGGAGCAGTACTTC.

This clone appeared a few times. V is TRBV28 and J is TRBJ2-2, with a weak D call TRBD2 (6 bases). This CDR3 is 16 amino acids long. Per germline, CDR1 MDHEN and CDR2 SYDVKM. Trimming took 4 bases from V and 1 from J, leaving 13 bases between them. CDR3 in amino acids: CASSSPGAKNTGELFF. In DNA form, the CDR3 reads TGTGCCAGCAGTTCTCCGGGAGCGAAGAACACCGGGGAGCTGTTTTTT.